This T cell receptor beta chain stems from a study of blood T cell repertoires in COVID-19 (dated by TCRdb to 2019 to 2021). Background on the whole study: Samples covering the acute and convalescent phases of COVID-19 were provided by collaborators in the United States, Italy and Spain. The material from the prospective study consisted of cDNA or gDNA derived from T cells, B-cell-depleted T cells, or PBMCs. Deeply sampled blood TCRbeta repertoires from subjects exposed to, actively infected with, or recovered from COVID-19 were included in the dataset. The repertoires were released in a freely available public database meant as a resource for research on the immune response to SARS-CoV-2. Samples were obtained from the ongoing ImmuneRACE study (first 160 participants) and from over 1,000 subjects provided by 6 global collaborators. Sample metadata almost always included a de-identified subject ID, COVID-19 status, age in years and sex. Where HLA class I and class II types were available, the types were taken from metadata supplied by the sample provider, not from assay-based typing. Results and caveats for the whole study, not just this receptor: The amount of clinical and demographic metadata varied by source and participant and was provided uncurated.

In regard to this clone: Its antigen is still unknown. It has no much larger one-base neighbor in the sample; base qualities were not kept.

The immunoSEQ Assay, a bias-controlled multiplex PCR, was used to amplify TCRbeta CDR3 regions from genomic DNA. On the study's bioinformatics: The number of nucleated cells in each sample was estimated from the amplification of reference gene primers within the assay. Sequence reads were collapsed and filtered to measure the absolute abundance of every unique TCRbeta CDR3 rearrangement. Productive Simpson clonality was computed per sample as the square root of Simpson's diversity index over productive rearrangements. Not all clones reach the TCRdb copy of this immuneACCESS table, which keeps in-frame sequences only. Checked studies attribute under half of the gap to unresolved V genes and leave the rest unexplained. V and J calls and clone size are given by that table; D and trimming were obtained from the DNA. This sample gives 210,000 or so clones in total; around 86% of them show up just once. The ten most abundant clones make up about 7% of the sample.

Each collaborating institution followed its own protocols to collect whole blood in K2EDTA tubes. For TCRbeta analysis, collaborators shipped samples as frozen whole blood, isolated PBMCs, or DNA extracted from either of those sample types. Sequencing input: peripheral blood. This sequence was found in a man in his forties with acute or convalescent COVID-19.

The CDR3 amino acid sequence is: CASSRRGPYEQYF. The DNA is as follows: TGTGCCAGTAGTAGACGGGGTCCCTACGAGCAGTACTTC. This chain joins TRBV19 to TRBJ2-7, with a tentative D gene TRBD2 over 5 matching bases. Counted from cysteine to phenylalanine, this CDR3 has 13 amino acids. Just CDR3 DNA is preserved here, 39 bases in frame from base 1. CDR1 and CDR2 (LNHDA, SQIVND) derive from the germline V gene (reference sequence). V drops 4 bases and J drops 2 bases, leaving 9 bases in between.